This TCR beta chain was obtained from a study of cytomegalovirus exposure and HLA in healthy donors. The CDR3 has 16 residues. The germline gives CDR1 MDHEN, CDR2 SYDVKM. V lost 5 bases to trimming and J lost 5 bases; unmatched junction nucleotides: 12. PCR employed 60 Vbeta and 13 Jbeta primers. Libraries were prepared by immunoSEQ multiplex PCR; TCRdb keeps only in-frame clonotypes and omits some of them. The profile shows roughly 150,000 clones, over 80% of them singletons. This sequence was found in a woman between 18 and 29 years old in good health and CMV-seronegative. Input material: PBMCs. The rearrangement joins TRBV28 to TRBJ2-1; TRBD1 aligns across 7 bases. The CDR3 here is CASSAYQGQRNNEQFF. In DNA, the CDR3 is TGTGCCAGCAGTGCGTATCAGGGACAGCGAAACAATGAGCAGTTCTTC. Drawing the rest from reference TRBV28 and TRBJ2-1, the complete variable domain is DVKVTQSSRYLVKRTGEKVFLECVQDMDHENMFWYRQDPGLGLRLIYFSYDVKMKEKGDIPEGYSVSREKKERFSLILESASTNQTSMYLCASSAYQGQRNNEQFFGPGTRLTVL.